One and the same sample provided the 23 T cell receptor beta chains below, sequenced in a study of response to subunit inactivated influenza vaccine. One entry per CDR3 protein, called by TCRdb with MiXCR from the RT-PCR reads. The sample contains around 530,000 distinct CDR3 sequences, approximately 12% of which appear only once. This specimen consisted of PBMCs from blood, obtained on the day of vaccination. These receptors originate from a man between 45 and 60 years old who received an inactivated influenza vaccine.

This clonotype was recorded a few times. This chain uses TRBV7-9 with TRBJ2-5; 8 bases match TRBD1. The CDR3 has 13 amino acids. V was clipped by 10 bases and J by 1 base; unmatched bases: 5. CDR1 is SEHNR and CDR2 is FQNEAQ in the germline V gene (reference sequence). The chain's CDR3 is CATTQGGQETQYF. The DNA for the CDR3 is TGTGCCACGACACAGGGGGGCCAAGAGACCCAGTACTTC.

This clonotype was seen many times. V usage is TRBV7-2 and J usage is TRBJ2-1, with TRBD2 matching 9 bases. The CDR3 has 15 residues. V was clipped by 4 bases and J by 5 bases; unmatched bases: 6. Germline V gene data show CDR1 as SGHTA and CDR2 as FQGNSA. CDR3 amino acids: CASSSQTSGHNEQFF. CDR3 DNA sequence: TGTGCCAGCAGCTCACAGACTAGCGGCCACAATGAGCAGTTCTTC.

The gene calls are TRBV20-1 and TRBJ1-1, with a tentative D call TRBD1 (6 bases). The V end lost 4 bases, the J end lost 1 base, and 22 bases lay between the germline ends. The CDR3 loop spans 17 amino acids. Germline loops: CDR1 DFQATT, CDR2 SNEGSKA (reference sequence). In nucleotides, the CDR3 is TGCAGTGCTAATGGGGGAACAGGGCATCCTAGGAACACTGAAGCTTTCTTT. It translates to CSANGGTGHPRNTEAFF.

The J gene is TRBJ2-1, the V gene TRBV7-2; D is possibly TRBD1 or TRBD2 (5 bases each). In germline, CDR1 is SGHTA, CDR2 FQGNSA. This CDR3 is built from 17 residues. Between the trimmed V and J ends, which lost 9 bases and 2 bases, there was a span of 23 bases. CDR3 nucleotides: TGTGCCAGTGAATCAAGATCGGGACCGGTCACCTACAATGAGCAGTTCTTC. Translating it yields CASESRSGPVTYNEQFF.

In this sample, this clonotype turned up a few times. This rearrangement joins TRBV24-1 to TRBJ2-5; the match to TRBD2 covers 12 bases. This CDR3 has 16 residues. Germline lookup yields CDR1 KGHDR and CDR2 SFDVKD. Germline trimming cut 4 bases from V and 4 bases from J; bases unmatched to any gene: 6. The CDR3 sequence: CATSDRTSGNAETQYF. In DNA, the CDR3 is TGTGCCACCAGTGACCGGACTAGCGGGAACGCAGAGACCCAGTACTTC.

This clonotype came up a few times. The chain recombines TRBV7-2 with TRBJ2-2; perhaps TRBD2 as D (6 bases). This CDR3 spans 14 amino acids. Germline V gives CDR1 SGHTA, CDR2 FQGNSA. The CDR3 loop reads CAHTGTHNTGELFF. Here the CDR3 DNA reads TGTGCACATACCGGGACTCATAACACCGGGGAGCTGTTTTTT.

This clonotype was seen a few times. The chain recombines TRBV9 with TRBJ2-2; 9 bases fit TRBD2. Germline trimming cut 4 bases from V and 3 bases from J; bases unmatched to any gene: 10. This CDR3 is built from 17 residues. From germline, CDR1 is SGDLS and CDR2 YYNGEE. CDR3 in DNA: TGTGCCAGCAGCCCCAGGGCCATAGCGGGGGACACCGGGGAGCTGTTTTTT. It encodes CASSPRAIAGDTGELFF.

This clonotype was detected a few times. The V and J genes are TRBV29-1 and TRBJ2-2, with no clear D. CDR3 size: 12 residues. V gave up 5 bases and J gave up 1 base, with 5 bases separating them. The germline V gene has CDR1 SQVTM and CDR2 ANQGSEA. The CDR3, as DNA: TGCAGCGTTTACAAGAACACCGGGGAGCTGTTTTTT. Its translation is CSVYKNTGELFF.

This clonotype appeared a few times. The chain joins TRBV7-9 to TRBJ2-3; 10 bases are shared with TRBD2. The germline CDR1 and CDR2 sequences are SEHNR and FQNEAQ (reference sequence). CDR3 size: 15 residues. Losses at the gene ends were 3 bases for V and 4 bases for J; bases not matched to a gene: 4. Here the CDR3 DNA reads TGTGCCAGCAGCTTGGCTACTAGCGGGGCAGATACGCAGTATTTT. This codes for CASSLATSGADTQYF.

CDR3 protein: CASRGADRLNNEQFF. CDR3 nucleotide sequence: TGTGCCAGCAGGGGAGCGGACAGGTTGAACAATGAGCAGTTCTTC. V is TRBV6-1 and J is TRBJ2-1, with 7 bases lining up with TRBD1. This CDR3 has 15 amino acids. After removal of 6 bases from V and 5 bases from J, the junction contained 10 bases not matched to a gene. The germline gives CDR1 MNHNS, CDR2 SASEGT.

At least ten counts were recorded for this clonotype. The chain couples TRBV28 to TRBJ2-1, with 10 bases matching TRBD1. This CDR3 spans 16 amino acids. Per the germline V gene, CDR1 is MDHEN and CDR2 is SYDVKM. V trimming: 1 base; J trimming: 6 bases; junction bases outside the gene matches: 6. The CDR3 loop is CASSLSGTGVSNEQFF. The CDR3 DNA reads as TGTGCCAGCAGTTTATCCGGGACAGGGGTGAGCAATGAGCAGTTCTTC.

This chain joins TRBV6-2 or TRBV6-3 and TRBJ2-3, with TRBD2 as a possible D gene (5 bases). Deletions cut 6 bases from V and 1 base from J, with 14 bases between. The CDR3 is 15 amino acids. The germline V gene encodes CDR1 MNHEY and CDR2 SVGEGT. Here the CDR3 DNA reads TGTGCCAGCAGGACTACGCGCGGTGGCACAGATACGCAGTATTTT. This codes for CASRTTRGGTDTQYF.

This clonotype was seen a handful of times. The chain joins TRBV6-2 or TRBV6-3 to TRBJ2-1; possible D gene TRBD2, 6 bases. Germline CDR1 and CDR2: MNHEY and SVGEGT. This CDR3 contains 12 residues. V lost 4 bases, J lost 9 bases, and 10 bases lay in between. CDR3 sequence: CASSSTRSEQFF. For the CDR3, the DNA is TGTGCCAGCAGTTCGACTAGAAGTGAGCAGTTCTTC.

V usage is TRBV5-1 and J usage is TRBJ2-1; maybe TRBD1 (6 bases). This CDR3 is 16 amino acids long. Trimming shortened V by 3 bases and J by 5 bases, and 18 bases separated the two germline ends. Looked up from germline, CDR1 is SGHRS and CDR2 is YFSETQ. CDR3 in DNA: TGCGCCAGCAGCTCACAGGGACATAACATCGACAATGAGCAGTTCTTC. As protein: CASSSQGHNIDNEQFF.

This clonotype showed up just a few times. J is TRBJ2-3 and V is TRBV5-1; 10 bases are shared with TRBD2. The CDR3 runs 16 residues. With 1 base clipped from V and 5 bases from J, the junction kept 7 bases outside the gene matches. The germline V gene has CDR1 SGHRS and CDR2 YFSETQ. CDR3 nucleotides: TGCGCCAGCAGCTTGAAGGTAGCGGGGGGCAAAGATACGCAGTATTTT. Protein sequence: CASSLKVAGGKDTQYF.

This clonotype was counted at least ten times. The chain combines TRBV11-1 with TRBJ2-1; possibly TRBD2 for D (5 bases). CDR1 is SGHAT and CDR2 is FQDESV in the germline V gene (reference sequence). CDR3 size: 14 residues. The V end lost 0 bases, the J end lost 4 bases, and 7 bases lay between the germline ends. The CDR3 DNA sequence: TGTGCCAGCAGCTTAGCCGCGGGTTACAATGAGCAGTTCTTC. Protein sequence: CASSLAAGYNEQFF.

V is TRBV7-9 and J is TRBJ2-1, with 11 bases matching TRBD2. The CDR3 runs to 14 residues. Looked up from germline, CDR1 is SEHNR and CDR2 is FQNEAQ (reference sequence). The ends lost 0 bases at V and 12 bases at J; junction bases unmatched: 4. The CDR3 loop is CASSLALAGVGQFF. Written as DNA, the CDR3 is TGTGCCAGCAGCTTAGCACTAGCGGGAGTGGGGCAGTTCTTC.

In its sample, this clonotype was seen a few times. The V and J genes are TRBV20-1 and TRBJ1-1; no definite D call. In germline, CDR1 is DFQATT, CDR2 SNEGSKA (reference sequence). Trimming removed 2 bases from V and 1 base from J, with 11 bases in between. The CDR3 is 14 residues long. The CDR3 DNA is TGCAGTGCTAGACCCGACGCCCGGAACACTGAAGCTTTCTTT. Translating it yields CSARPDARNTEAFF.

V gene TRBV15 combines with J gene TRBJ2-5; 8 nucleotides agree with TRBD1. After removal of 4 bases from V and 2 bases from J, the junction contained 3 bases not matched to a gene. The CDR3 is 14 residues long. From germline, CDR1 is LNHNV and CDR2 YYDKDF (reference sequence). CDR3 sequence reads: CATSIGTGQETQYF. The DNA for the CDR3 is TGTGCCACCAGCATAGGGACAGGTCAAGAGACCCAGTACTTC.

CDR3 DNA sequence: TGCGCCAGCAGCATGGGGGGATTGGCCTACAATGAGCAGTTCTTC. It is translated as CASSMGGLAYNEQFF. The gene calls are TRBV5-1 and TRBJ2-1; a possible D gene is TRBD2 (6 bases). The V gene lost 4 bases and the J gene lost 2 bases, with 13 bases spanning the gap. The CDR3 loop spans 15 amino acids. Germline lookup yields CDR1 SGHRS and CDR2 YFSETQ.

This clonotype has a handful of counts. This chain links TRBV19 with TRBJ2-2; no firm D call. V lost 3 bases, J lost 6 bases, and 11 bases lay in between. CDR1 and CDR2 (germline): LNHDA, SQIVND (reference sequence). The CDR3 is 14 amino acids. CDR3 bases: TGTGCCAGTAGTATGTCCCGAGTGGCCGGGGAGCTGTTTTTT. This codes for CASSMSRVAGELFF.

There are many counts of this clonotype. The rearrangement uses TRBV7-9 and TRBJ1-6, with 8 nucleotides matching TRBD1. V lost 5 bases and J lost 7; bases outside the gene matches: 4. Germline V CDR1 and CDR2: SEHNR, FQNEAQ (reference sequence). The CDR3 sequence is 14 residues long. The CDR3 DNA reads TGTGCCAGCAGCCCAGGGGGCCAAAATTCACCCCTCCACTTT. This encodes CASSPGGQNSPLHF.

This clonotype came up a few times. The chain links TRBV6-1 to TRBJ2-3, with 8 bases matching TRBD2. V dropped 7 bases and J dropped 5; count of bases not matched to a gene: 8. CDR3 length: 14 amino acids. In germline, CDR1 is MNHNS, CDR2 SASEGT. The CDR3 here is CASKPLAGRDTQYF. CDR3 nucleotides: TGTGCCAGCAAGCCGCTAGCGGGCCGAGATACGCAGTATTTT.